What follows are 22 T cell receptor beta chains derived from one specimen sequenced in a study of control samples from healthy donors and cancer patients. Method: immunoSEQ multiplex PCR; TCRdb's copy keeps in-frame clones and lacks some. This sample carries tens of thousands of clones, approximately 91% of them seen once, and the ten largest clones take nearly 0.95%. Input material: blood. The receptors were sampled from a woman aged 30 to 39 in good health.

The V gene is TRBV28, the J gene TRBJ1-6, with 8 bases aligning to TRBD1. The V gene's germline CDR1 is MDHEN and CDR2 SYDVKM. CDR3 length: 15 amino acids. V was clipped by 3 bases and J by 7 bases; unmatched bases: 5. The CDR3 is CASSLGTGLNSPLHF. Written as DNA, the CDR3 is TGTGCCAGCAGTTTGGGGACAGGTTTAAATTCACCCCTCCACTTT.

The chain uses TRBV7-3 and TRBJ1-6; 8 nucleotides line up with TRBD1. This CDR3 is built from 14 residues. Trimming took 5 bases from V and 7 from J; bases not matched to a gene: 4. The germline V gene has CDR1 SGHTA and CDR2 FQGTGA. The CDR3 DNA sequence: TGTGCCAGCAGCAAACAGGGGGGAAATTCACCCCTCCACTTT. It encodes CASSKQGGNSPLHF.

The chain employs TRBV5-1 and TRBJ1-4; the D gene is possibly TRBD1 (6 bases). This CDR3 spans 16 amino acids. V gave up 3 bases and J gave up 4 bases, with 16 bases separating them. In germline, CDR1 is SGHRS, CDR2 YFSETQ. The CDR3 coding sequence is TGCGCCAGCAGCTCTCGCCGACAGGACCTTAATGAAAAACTGTTTTTT. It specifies CASSSRRQDLNEKLFF.

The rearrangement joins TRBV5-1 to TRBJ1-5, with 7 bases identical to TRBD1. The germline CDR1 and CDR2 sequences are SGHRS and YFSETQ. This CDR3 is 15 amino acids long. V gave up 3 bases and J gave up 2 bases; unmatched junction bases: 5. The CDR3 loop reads CASSYRGEGNQPQHF. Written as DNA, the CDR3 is TGCGCCAGCAGCTACAGGGGTGAGGGCAATCAGCCCCAGCATTTT. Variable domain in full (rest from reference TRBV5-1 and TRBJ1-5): KAGVTQTPRYLIKTRGQQVTLSCSPISGHRSVSWYQQTPGQGLQFLFEYFSETQRNKGNFPGRFSGRQFSNSRSEMNVSTLELGDSALYLCASSYRGEGNQPQHFGDGTRLSIL.

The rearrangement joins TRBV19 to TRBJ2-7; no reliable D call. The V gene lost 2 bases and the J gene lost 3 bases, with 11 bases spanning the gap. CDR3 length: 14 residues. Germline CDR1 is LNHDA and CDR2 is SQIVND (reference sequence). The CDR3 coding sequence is TGTGCCAGTAGTATACAACATCCCCTCTACGAGCAGTACTTC. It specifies CASSIQHPLYEQYF.

The CDR3 protein is CAWSLGQNYGYTF. The CDR3 nucleotides are TGTGCCTGGAGTTTGGGCCAAAACTATGGCTACACCTTC. The gene calls are TRBV30 and TRBJ1-2, with D unclear. The CDR3 consists of 13 residues. V lost 2 bases and J 2 bases, leaving 9 bases between the germline ends. Germline values: CDR1 GTSNPN, CDR2 SVGIG (reference sequence).

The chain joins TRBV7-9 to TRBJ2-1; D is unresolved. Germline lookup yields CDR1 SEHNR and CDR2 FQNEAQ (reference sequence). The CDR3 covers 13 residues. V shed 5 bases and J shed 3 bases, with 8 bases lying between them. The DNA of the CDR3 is TGTGCCAGCAGCCCCCCCGGCTACAATGAGCAGTTCTTC. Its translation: CASSPPGYNEQFF.

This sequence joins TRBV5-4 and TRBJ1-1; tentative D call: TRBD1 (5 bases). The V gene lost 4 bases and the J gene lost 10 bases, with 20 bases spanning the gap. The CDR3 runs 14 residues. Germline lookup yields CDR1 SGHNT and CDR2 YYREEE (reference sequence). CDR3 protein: CASSNQETLGGAFF. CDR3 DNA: TGTGCCAGCAGCAACCAAGAGACACTCGGGGGAGCTTTCTTT.

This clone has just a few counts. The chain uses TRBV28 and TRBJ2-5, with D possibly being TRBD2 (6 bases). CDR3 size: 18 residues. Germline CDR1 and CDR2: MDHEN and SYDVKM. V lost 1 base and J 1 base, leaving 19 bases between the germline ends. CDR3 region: CASSLSPGLGTLQETQYF. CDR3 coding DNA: TGTGCCAGCAGTTTATCACCGGGACTGGGGACCCTCCAAGAGACCCAGTACTTC.

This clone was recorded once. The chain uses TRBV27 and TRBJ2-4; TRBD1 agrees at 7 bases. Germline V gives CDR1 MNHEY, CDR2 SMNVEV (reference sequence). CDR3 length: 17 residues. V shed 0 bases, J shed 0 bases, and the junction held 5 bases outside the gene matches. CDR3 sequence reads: CASSLSRDRIAKNIQYF. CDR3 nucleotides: TGTGCCAGCAGTTTATCTCGGGACAGAATAGCCAAAAACATTCAGTACTTC.

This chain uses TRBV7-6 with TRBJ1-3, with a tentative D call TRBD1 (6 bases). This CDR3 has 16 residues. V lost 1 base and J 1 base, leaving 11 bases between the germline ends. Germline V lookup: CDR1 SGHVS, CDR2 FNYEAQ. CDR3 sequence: CASSLVGGASGNTIYF. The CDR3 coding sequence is TGTGCCAGCAGCTTAGTCGGGGGGGCGTCTGGAAACACCATATATTTT.

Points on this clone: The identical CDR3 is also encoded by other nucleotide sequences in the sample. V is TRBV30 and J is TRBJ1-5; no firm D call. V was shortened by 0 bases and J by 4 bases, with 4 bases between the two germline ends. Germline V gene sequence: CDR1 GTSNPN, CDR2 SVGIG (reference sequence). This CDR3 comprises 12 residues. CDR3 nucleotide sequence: TGTGCCTGGAGTGTGAGTAATCAGCCCCAGCATTTT. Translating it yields CAWSVSNQPQHF.

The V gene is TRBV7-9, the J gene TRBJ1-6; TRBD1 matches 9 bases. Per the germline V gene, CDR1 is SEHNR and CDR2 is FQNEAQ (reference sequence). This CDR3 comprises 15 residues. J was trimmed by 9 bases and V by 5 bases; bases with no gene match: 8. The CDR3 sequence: CASSAQGAHSSPLHF. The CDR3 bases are TGTGCCAGCAGCGCACAGGGGGCGCATAGTTCACCCCTCCACTTT.

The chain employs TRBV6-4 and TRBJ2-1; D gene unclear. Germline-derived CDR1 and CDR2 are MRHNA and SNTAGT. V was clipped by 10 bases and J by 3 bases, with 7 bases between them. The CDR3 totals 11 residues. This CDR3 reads CATEDYNEQFF. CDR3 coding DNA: TGTGCCACCGAAGACTACAATGAGCAGTTCTTC.

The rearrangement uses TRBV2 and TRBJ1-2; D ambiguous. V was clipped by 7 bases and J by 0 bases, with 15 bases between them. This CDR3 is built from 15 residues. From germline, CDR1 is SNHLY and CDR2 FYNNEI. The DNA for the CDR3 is TGTGCCAGCAAGGTAAATGGCCAGACTAACTATGGCTACACCTTC. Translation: CASKVNGQTNYGYTF.

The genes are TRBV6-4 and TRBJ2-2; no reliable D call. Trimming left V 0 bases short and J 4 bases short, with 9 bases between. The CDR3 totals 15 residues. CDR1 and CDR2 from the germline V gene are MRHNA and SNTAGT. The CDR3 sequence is CASSDSSKSTGELFF. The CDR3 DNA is TGTGCCAGCAGTGACTCCTCAAAATCCACCGGGGAGCTGTTTTTT.

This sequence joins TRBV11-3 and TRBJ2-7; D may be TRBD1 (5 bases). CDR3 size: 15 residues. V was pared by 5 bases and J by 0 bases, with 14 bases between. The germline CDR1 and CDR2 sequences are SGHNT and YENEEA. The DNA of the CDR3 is TGTGCCAGCAGCCCATTCCAGGGATCCTCCTACGAGCAGTACTTC. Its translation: CASSPFQGSSYEQYF. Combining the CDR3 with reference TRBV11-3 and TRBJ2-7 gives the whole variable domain EAGVVQSPRYKIIEKKQPVAFWCNPISGHNTLYWYLQNLGQGPELLIRYENEEAVDDSQLPKDRFSAERLKGVDSTLKIQPAELGDSAVYLCASSPFQGSSYEQYFGPGTRLTVT.

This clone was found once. This CDR3 reads CASSSRLAANTDTQYF. In DNA, the CDR3 is TGTGCCAGCAGCTCAAGACTAGCGGCGAACACAGATACGCAGTATTTT. This sequence joins TRBV11-3 and TRBJ2-3; 9 bases align to TRBD2. Germline loops: CDR1 SGHNT, CDR2 YENEEA. The CDR3 spans 16 residues. Trimming cost V 4 bases and J 2 bases; bases outside gene matches: 7.

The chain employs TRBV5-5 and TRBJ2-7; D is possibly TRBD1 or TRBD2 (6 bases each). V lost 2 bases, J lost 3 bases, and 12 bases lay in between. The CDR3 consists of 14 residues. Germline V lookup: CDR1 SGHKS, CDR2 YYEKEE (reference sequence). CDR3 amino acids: CASSFLGGGYEQYF. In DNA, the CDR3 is TGTGCCAGCAGCTTTCTTGGAGGGGGCTACGAGCAGTACTTC.

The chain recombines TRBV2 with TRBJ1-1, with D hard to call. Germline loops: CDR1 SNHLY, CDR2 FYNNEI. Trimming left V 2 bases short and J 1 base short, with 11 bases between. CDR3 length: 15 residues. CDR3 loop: CASSELRSTNTEAFF. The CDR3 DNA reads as TGTGCCAGCAGTGAATTGCGATCGACGAACACTGAAGCTTTCTTT.

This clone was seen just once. The CDR3 region is CASSRAGGTEAFF. The CDR3 DNA reads as TGTGCCAGTAGTAGGGCAGGAGGGACTGAAGCTTTCTTT. The chain employs TRBV19 and TRBJ1-1; D gene ambiguous. Between the trimmed V and J ends, which lost 4 bases and 5 bases, there was a span of 11 bases. Germline-derived CDR1 and CDR2 are LNHDA and SQIVND (reference sequence). CDR3 length: 13 residues.

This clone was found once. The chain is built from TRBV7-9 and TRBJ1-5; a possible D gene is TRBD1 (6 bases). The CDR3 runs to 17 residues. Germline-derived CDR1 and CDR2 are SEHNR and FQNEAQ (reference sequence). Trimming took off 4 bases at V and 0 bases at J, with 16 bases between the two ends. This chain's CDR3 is CASSSHRGQHSNQPQHF. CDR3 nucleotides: TGTGCCAGCAGCTCACATAGAGGACAGCATAGCAATCAGCCCCAGCATTTT. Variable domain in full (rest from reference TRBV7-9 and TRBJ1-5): DTGVSQNPRHKITKRGQNVTFRCDPISEHNRLYWYRQTLGQGPEFLTYFQNEAQLEKSRLLSDRFSAERPKGSFSTLEIQRTEQGDSAMYLCASSSHRGQHSNQPQHFGDGTRLSIL.